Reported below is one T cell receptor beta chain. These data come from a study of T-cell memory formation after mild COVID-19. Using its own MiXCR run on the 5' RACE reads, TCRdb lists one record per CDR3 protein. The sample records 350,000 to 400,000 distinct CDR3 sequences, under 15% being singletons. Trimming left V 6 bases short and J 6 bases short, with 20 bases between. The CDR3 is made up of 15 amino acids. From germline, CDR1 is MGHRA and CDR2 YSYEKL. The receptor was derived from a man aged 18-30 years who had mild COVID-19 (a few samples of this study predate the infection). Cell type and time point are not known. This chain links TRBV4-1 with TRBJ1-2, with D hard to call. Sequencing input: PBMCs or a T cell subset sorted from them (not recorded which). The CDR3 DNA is TGCGCCAGCAGGGAGATCCGGGCTCTGTCCGATGGCTACACCTTC. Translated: CASREIRALSDGYTF.